This TCR beta chain is drawn from a study of blood T cell repertoires in COVID-19. About the study: The samples span acute and convalescent COVID-19 from the United States, Italy and Spain. From T cells, B-cell-depleted T cells, or PBMCs came the material, which was cDNA or gDNA.

This clone showed up just once. The CDR3 sequence is 13 residues long. Per the germline V gene, CDR1 is SGHTA and CDR2 is FQGNSA. Trimming stripped 6 bases from V and 10 bases from J, with 18 bases between. Original handling: Scientists estimated how many nucleated cells there were by amplifying reference gene primers. Data came from immunoSEQ multiplex PCR; TCRdb stores just in-frame clones and leaves some out. The V and J calls and clone size were taken over from that table, and D and trimming were inferred from the DNA. The sample yields 450,000 to 500,000 clones, 75% to 90% seen once. The chain uses TRBV7-2 and TRBJ1-1; D uncertain. The sequenced sample consisted of peripheral blood. The clonotype was recovered from a human donor in a cohort sampled during active COVID-19. The CDR3 loop reads CASSQITSFGAFF. CDR3 nucleotide sequence: TGTGCCAGCAGTCAGATAACCTCGTTTGGAGCTTTCTTT.